The clone carrying this TCR beta chain was recorded many times. These data are taken from a study of T cells in Graves' hyperthyroidism and ophthalmopathy. Germline V CDR1 and CDR2: SEHNR, FQNEAQ (reference sequence). The CDR3 runs to 17 residues. J lost 11 bases, V lost 4 bases, and 16 bases had no gene match. Using RNA transcripts as the source, TCR beta CDR3 regions were amplified. With the HTBI primer set, the TCR CDR3 went through a first round of RT-PCR. Each CDR3 protein gets one entry after TCRdb re-called the multiplex PCR reads with MiXCR. The table records some 350,000 distinct CDR3 sequences, around 15% of them present only once.

V and J are TRBV7-9 and TRBJ2-3; 12 bases match TRBD2. Sequences were obtained from blood. The origin of this receptor is a woman aged 60 to 75 with Graves' ophthalmopathy. CDR3 loop: CASSSKTLAGGGYGQYF. The CDR3 nucleotides read TGTGCCAGCAGCTCCAAGACACTAGCGGGAGGAGGGTATGGGCAGTATTTT.